The TCR beta chain described here comes from a study of post-analysis software for immune sequencing data (dated by TCRdb to between 2014 and 2017). About the investigation overall: The recorded disease courses included relapsing-remitting, secondary progressive and progressive-relapsing multiple sclerosis, and some patients had no subtype annotation. The patient repertoires were compared against roughly 12 previously published healthy control repertoires obtained from donors aged about 6 to 25 years. A subset of samples was prepared in parallel using single-end sample barcoding, then pooled and co-amplified after Illumina adapter ligation.

Regarding this clonotype: What antigen it recognizes has not been identified. Base qualities are not at hand, and no much larger clone is one base apart.

To demonstrate the VDJtools post-analysis software, TCR beta repertoires were profiled from the peripheral blood of about 13 young patients with multiple sclerosis. The multiple sclerosis patients were children and adolescents between roughly 6 and 17 years of age. The library was obtained by PCR. For sequencing, an Illumina HiSeq 2500 was employed. To reduce PCR and sequencing biases, unique molecular identifiers were built into the TCR beta cDNA libraries. Approximately 500,000 cDNA molecules were obtained per 1 to 10 million input T cells, so each molecule approximated one T cell. The patient libraries were prepared and sequenced using the same protocol as the earlier healthy control dataset. Samples belonging to the same batch were prepared together, multiplexed and sequenced on a shared HiSeq lane. As for the authors' bioinformatics: Raw barcoded reads were processed with MIGEC, and single-read molecular identifier groups were discarded before consensus assembly and CDR3 extraction. Clonotype tables were post-analysed with VDJtools, and diversity was normalized by down-sampling all datasets to the smallest sample size. Repertoire overlap clustering matched CDR3 amino acid but not nucleotide sequences to correct batch-related cross-sample contamination. Using fastp trimming at Q25 and MiXCR clonotype assembly, TCRdb reanalyzed the public sequencing data and kept in-frame beta chains. Duplicate CDR3 protein sequences are folded into a single record with the most common DNA and genes. These V and J calls are TCRdb output, not the study's own analysis. This sample lists 550,000 to 700,000 distinct CDR3 sequences; roughly 40% were detected once. The ten biggest clones cover about 1.8% of the sample.

Study-wide conclusions, independent of this receptor: The multiple sclerosis patient group was slightly younger than the control group. Strong co-clustering of samples prepared in the same batch was shown by direct clustering with F measure, prompting a batch-effect correction. Multiple sclerosis patients had significantly lower normalized Chao1 diversity than controls, a result that suggests substantial peripheral T-cell clonal expansion.

The receptor was isolated from a girl under 18 with multiple sclerosis. Sequencing was carried out using blood.

The nucleotide sequence reads as follows: TGCGCCAGCAGCTTGGCACAGAGCTCCTACGAGCAGTACTTC. This codes for CASSLAQSSYEQYF. Rearrangement joined TRBV5-1 to TRBJ2-7; the D segment cannot be called with confidence. Including the terminal cysteine and phenylalanine, the CDR3 comprises 14 residues. Just the 42-base CDR3 DNA is kept, in frame starting at base 1. Between the V and J ends, shortened by 0 bases and 0 bases respectively, the junction contains 7 bases. CDR1 and CDR2, per the germline V gene, are SGHRS and YFSETQ. This CDR3, with the reference TRBV5-1 and TRBJ2-7 proteins standing in past its ends, gives the full variable domain KAGVTQTPRYLIKTRGQQVTLSCSPISGHRSVSWYQQTPGQGLQFLFEYFSETQRNKGNFPGRFSGRQFSNSRSEMNVSTLELGDSALYLCASSLAQSSYEQYFGPGTRLTVT.